Presented here are 2 T cell receptor beta chains from one specimen sequenced in a study of persistence of HIV-infected CD4 T cells (dated by TCRdb to about 2020). TCRbeta repertoires were sequenced from genomic DNA with the immunoSEQ hsTCRB assay version 4 in survey mode. What TCRdb holds here is the immuneACCESS table cut down to in-frame rearrangements. Part of the clones is not present; checked against another copy, under half of the missing clones reflect an unresolved V gene, and the others are unexplained. The sample has some 30,000 clones on record, approximately 66% of them singletons. Jointly, the top ten make up roughly 1.3% of the sample. Their antigen targets remain unknown. Explained via the paper, the treatment or condition label denotes: suppressive antiretroviral therapy. A pool of overlapping 15-mer peptides from HIV-1 Gag, at 0.95 to 1 ug per peptide per mL, was used to stimulate the cells. CD4+ T cells that responded were sorted based on upregulation of both CD40 ligand and CD69.

The sequenced sample was CD4+ T cells sorted from PBMCs after roughly 18-hour stimulation, obtained from a patient who received antiretroviral therapy. The cell subset or site label, as the study defines it: CD40L+CD69+ CD4 T cells responding to HIV-1 Gag peptides. These receptors originate from an adult man with HIV who was CMV-seropositive.

The rearrangement joins TRBV19 to TRBJ2-3; D is tentatively TRBD1 or TRBD2 (5 bases each). V lost 6 bases and J 6 bases, leaving 19 bases between the germline ends. CDR3 length equals 15 residues. Looked up from germline, CDR1 is LNHDA and CDR2 is SQIVND (reference sequence). The CDR3 DNA is TGTGCCAGTAGCGCCCCGGGACGGACTCCGGATACGCAGTATTTT. Translated: CASSAPGRTPDTQYF.

The chain uses TRBV19 and TRBJ1-5; 9 bases map to TRBD1. The germline V gene encodes CDR1 LNHDA and CDR2 SQIVND (reference sequence). After removal of 5 bases from V and 5 bases from J, the junction contained 10 bases not matched to a gene. The CDR3 is 16 amino acids. The chain's CDR3 is CASSPFTGGAHQPQHF. CDR3 in DNA: TGTGCCAGTAGTCCATTTACAGGGGGCGCGCATCAGCCCCAGCATTTT.